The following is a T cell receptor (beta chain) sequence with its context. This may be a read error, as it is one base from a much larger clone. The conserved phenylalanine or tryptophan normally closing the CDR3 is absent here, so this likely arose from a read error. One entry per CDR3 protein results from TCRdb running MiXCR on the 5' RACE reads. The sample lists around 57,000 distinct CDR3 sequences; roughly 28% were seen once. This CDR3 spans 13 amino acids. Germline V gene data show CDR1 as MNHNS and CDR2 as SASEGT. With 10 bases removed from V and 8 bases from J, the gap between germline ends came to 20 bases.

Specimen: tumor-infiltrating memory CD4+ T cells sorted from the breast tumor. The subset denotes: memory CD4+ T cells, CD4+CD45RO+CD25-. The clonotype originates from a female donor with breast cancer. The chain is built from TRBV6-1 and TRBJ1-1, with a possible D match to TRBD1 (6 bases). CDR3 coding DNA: TGTGCCACCCAGAGGGGTCAGACAGGCGAAGCTTTCTCT. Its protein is CATQRGQTGEAFS.